These T cell receptor beta chains were read from a single sample in a study of PD-1 blockade in classical Hodgkin lymphoma. This table comes from immunoSEQ multiplex PCR, and its TCRdb copy is limited to in-frame clones, with some not included. The table has some 52,000 clones, more than 75% seen once. Specimen: peripheral blood mononuclear cells (PBMCs), collected before the fourth cycle of nivolumab. Receptors originate from a human donor with classical Hodgkin lymphoma. CDR3s include the opening cysteine and the closing phenylalanine or tryptophan. Each record gives: CDR3 protein, CDR3 DNA, V gene, D gene, J gene, clone size. A D gene is named only where the DNA matches it firmly. Some rows have no size entry. The others give once, few or many, or a class for an expanded clone.

CASRRGLAGGRSGEQYF,TGTGCCAGCAGGAGGGGACTAGCGGGAGGCCGGTCCGGCGAGCAGTACTTC,TRBV2,TRBD2,TRBJ2-7,NA
CSVPPVTGTSYGYTF,TGCAGCGTTCCCCCGGTGACAGGGACGTCCTATGGCTACACCTTC,TRBV29-1,TRBD1,TRBJ1-2,once
CASSLRDREGEQFF,TGTGCCAGCAGCCTCCGGGACAGGGAAGGTGAGCAGTTCTTC,TRBV6-1,TRBD1,TRBJ2-1,NA
CASSQGRGTSYEQYF,TGCGCCAGCAGCCAAGGGCGGGGGACCTCCTACGAGCAGTACTTC,TRBV4-3,TRBD2,TRBJ2-7,NA
CASSWGLAEQFF,TGTGCCAGCAGCTGGGGACTAGCGGAGCAGTTCTTC,TRBV5-6,TRBD2,TRBJ2-1,NA
CASSFPTGPNEKLFF,TGTGCCAGCTCATTCCCGACAGGGCCTAATGAAAAACTGTTTTTT,TRBV18,TRBD1,TRBJ1-4,NA
CSVDIGGHEQYF,TGCAGCGTCGACATTGGGGGCCACGAGCAGTACTTC,TRBV29-1,NA,TRBJ2-7,NA
CASSSGQGTINYGYTF,TGCGCCAGCAGCTCCGGACAGGGAACGATTAACTATGGCTACACCTTC,TRBV5-1,TRBD1,TRBJ1-2,NA
CASSDRQGYEQYF,TGTGCCAGCAGCGACAGACAGGGTTACGAGCAGTACTTC,TRBV28,TRBD1,TRBJ2-7,NA
CASSYQSYEQYF,TGTGCCAGCAGCTATCAATCCTACGAGCAGTACTTC,TRBV7-2,NA,TRBJ2-7,few
CASSMPLTGEGTGELFF,TGCGCCAGCAGCATGCCGCTGACAGGGGAGGGCACCGGGGAGCTGTTTTTT,TRBV5-1,NA,TRBJ2-2,NA
CASSHTSGGSYEQYF,TGTGCCAGCAGCCACACTAGCGGGGGATCCTACGAGCAGTACTTC,TRBV7-9,TRBD2,TRBJ2-7,NA
CASSPPTGAGSNQPQHF,TGTGCCAGCAGTCCACCCACAGGGGCGGGTAGCAATCAGCCCCAGCATTTT,TRBV28,TRBD1,TRBJ1-5,NA
CASSEPFLDEQFF,TGCGCCAGCAGTGAACCGTTTTTGGATGAGCAGTTCTTC,TRBV10-2,NA,TRBJ2-1,NA
CASSLGRLSANTGELFF,TGTGCCAGCAGCTTAGGACGCCTGAGCGCGAACACCGGGGAGCTGTTTTTT,TRBV7-6,NA,TRBJ2-2,NA
CASSPGTGDEQYF,TGTGCCAGCAGCCCCGGGACAGGGGACGAGCAGTACTTC,TRBV7-9,TRBD1,TRBJ2-7,NA
CASSFGQGGEQFF,TGCGCCAGCAGCTTCGGGCAGGGAGGTGAGCAGTTCTTC,TRBV5-1,NA,TRBJ2-1,NA
CASSLIRESYNEQFF,TGTGCCAGCAGTTTAATACGGGAGTCCTACAATGAGCAGTTCTTC,TRBV27,NA,TRBJ2-1,NA
CASQANTGELFF,TGTGCCAGCCAAGCGAACACCGGGGAGCTGTTTTTT,TRBV9,NA,TRBJ2-2,NA
CASSYRTLGTDTQYF,TGTGCCAGCAGCTACCGGACCCTGGGGACAGATACGCAGTATTTT,TRBV7-2,NA,TRBJ2-3,NA
CASSKRQGSRDTQYF,TGTGCCAGCAGTAAACGACAGGGTTCGCGAGATACGCAGTATTTT,TRBV28,TRBD1,TRBJ2-3,NA
CASQGQNTEAFF,TGTGCCAGCCAGGGACAGAACACTGAAGCTTTCTTT,TRBV28,NA,TRBJ1-1,few
CASSQDGQGAYEQYF,TGCGCCAGCAGTCAAGACGGACAGGGGGCCTACGAGCAGTACTTC,TRBV23-1,TRBD1,TRBJ2-7,NA
CASSDGSANTGELFF,TGCGCCAGCAGTGATGGGAGCGCGAACACCGGGGAGCTGTTTTTT,TRBV10-1,NA,TRBJ2-2,NA
CASSVGGGSSGNTIYF,TGTGCCAGCAGCGTAGGGGGAGGCTCCTCTGGAAACACCATATATTTT,TRBV9,NA,TRBJ1-3,NA
CASSTYRGLSGNTIYF,TGTGCCAGCAGCACCTACAGGGGGCTCTCTGGAAACACCATATATTTT,TRBV11-2,TRBD1,TRBJ1-3,NA
CASSSTGQGISGANVLTF,TGCGCCAGCAGTTCGACAGGACAGGGGATTTCTGGGGCCAACGTCCTGACTTTC,TRBV5-1,TRBD1,TRBJ2-6,NA
CASTTGTSGAGELFF,TGTGCCAGTACCACCGGGACTAGTGGCGCCGGGGAGCTGTTTTTT,TRBV19,TRBD2,TRBJ2-2,once
CASSLVRGYEQYF,TGTGCCAGCAGTTTAGTCAGGGGTTACGAGCAGTACTTC,TRBV27,NA,TRBJ2-7,once
CASSLNSYYGYTF,TGTGCCAGCAGTTTGAATAGTTACTATGGCTACACCTTC,TRBV27,NA,TRBJ1-2,once
CASSNRREETQYF,TGTGCCAGCAGCAATCGTAGAGAGGAGACCCAGTACTTC,TRBV7-2,NA,TRBJ2-5,once
CASSLGRSSYEQYF,TGCGCCAGCAGCTTGGGGAGGAGCTCCTACGAGCAGTACTTC,TRBV5-1,NA,TRBJ2-7,NA
CSVETSGSTTETQYF,TGCAGCGTTGAGACTAGCGGGAGCACGACGGAGACCCAGTACTTC,TRBV29-1,TRBD2,TRBJ2-5,NA
CASSLGGLLNTGELFF,TGTGCCAGCAGTTTAGGGGGACTTTTGAACACCGGGGAGCTGTTTTTT,TRBV27,NA,TRBJ2-2,NA
CASSTRILDQPQHF,TGTGCCAGTAGTACTCGTATCTTAGATCAGCCCCAGCATTTT,TRBV19,NA,TRBJ1-5,NA
CASSFTSGGYGYTF,TGTGCCAGCAGTTTTACCTCTGGTGGCTATGGCTACACCTTC,TRBV27,NA,TRBJ1-2,NA
CASRVPGGYYGYTF,TGTGCCAGTAGGGTGCCCGGGGGTTACTATGGCTACACCTTC,TRBV19,NA,TRBJ1-2,NA
CASSEGRGRDEKLFF,TGCGCCAGCAGTGAGGGCAGGGGGCGCGATGAAAAACTGTTTTTT,TRBV10-1,TRBD1,TRBJ1-4,NA
CASARGERADTQYF,TGTGCCAGCGCGAGAGGGGAGCGAGCAGATACGCAGTATTTT,TRBV2,NA,TRBJ2-3,few
CASSLIWGPTDTQYF,TGTGCCAGCAGCTTAATATGGGGGCCCACAGATACGCAGTATTTT,TRBV7-2,NA,TRBJ2-3,NA
CASSIDSGSYNEQFF,TGTGCCAGTAGTATCGATAGCGGCTCCTACAATGAGCAGTTCTTC,TRBV19,NA,TRBJ2-1,NA
CSVGRGQGYEQYF,TGCAGCGTTGGACGGGGACAGGGCTACGAGCAGTACTTC,TRBV29-1,TRBD1,TRBJ2-7,NA
CASSEALGGGADRETQYF,TGTGCCAGCAGTGAAGCGCTAGGGGGAGGCGCAGATAGAGAGACCCAGTACTTC,TRBV2,NA,TRBJ2-5,once
CAAQSVHRGYNEQFF,TGTGCCGCTCAATCCGTGCATCGGGGCTACAATGAGCAGTTCTTC,TRBV10-3,NA,TRBJ2-1,NA
CASSYLGDHYEQYF,TGTGCCAGCAGTTACCTCGGGGACCACTACGAGCAGTACTTC,TRBV6-7,NA,TRBJ2-7,NA
CASSIRGNEKLFF,TGTGCCAGCAGTATTCGGGGGAATGAAAAACTGTTTTTT,TRBV25-1,NA,TRBJ1-4,NA
CASSRADTQYF,TGCGCCAGCAGCCGAGCAGATACGCAGTATTTT,TRBV5-1,NA,TRBJ2-3,NA
CASSSLTSGRGTDTQYF,TGTGCCAGCAGTTCCCTGACTAGCGGGAGGGGCACAGATACGCAGTATTTT,TRBV28,TRBD2,TRBJ2-3,NA
CAISGGGGPSSYNEQFF,TGTGCCATCAGCGGCGGGGGGGGCCCTAGCTCCTACAATGAGCAGTTCTTC,TRBV10-3,TRBD2,TRBJ2-1,NA
CASSYSVAQYF,TGTGCCAGCAGTTACTCGGTCGCACAGTATTTT,TRBV6-5,NA,TRBJ2-3,NA
CASSVTSGTVETQYF,TGTGCCAGCAGCGTGACTAGCGGGACGGTAGAGACCCAGTACTTC,TRBV6-1,TRBD2,TRBJ2-5,NA
CASSPARSSYEQYF,TGTGCCAGCTCACCAGCACGCAGCTCCTACGAGCAGTACTTC,TRBV18,NA,TRBJ2-7,NA
CASSLTARVYNEQFF,TGTGCCAGCAGCTTAACGGCCAGGGTCTACAATGAGCAGTTCTTC,TRBV7-3,NA,TRBJ2-1,once
CASGQETQYF,TGTGCCAGCGGTCAAGAGACCCAGTACTTC,TRBV6-1,NA,TRBJ2-5,once